This entry lists 7 T cell receptor beta chains sequenced from one sample in a study of T cell responses to AZD1222 COVID-19 vaccine. Clones were read by immunoSEQ multiplex PCR, and TCRdb kept only the in-frame ones, dropping some. The top ten clones hold roughly 2.4% of a sample with 90,000 to 150,000 clones, roughly nine tenths of them seen once. The source was peripheral blood, collected on day 0 of AZD1222 vaccination. These receptor sequences come from an adult in good health.

This sequence joins TRBV28 and TRBJ2-7; 7 nucleotides match TRBD1. The junction had 13 bases not matched to a gene; V was cut back by 5 bases and J by 9 bases. CDR1 is MDHEN and CDR2 is SYDVKM in the germline V gene. This CDR3 comprises 14 residues. CDR3 in DNA: TGTGCCAGCAGTGCCCCCGGGACAGCTACGAGGCAGTACTTC. It translates to CASSAPGTATRQYF.

This chain connects TRBV5-1 to TRBJ2-2, with a weak D call TRBD2 (5 bases). With 4 bases removed from V and 1 base from J, the gap between germline ends came to 14 bases. The CDR3 is 16 residues long. Germline V gene data show CDR1 as SGHRS and CDR2 as YFSETQ. The CDR3 region has the DNA TGCGCCAGCAGCCTGGTCACTAGTCGGAACACCGGGGAGCTGTTTTTT. It codes for CASSLVTSRNTGELFF.

This clone was seen only a few times. V gene TRBV2 combines with J gene TRBJ2-7; D remains ambiguous. The CDR3 has 16 amino acids. The germline V gene has CDR1 SNHLY and CDR2 FYNNEI. With 3 bases removed from V and 1 base from J, the gap between germline ends came to 16 bases. CDR3 coding DNA: TGTGCCAGCAGTGACTTTCAACGTGGCACTTCCTACGAGCAGTACTTC. Its translation: CASSDFQRGTSYEQYF.

The chain employs TRBV19 and TRBJ2-3; D is unclear. Per germline, CDR1 LNHDA and CDR2 SQIVND (reference sequence). The CDR3 contains 15 residues. The germline V and J ends were trimmed by 8 bases and 2 bases, with 17 bases remaining between them. CDR3 sequence reads: CASALAGPATDTQYF. DNA for the CDR3: TGTGCCAGTGCGCTGGCCGGGCCAGCCACAGATACGCAGTATTTT. The full variable domain, with the rest looked up from reference TRBV19 and TRBJ2-3, is DGGITQSPKYLFRKEGQNVTLSCEQNLNHDAMYWYRQDPGQGLRLIYYSQIVNDFQKGDIAEGYSVSREKKESFPLTVTSAQKNPTAFYLCASALAGPATDTQYFGPGTRLTVL.

The gene calls are TRBV3-1 (or the pseudogene TRBV3-2) and TRBJ1-1, with D maybe TRBD1 (5 bases). This CDR3 has 14 residues. Per germline, CDR1 LGHDT and CDR2 YNNKEL (reference sequence). Trimming left V 4 bases short and J 11 bases short, with 20 bases between. CDR3 sequence (DNA): TGTGCCAGCAGCCCAATGTTTTTCGCAGGGATCGCTTTCTTT. Protein: CASSPMFFAGIAFF.

The DNA of the CDR3 is TGTGCCAGCAGCTTAGCCGCCCCCGGGGAGCTGTTTTTT. It encodes CASSLAAPGELFF. The genes are TRBV7-3 and TRBJ2-2; D not certain. Trimming pared 2 bases from V and 6 bases from J, leaving 7 bases between. The CDR3 is 13 residues long. Germline assignment: CDR1 SGHTA and CDR2 FQGTGA. Drawing the rest from reference TRBV7-3 and TRBJ2-2, the complete variable domain is GAGVSQTPSNKVTEKGKYVELRCDPISGHTALYWYRQSLGQGPEFLIYFQGTGAADDSGLPNDRFFAVRPEGSVSTLKIQRTERGDSAVYLCASSLAAPGELFFGEGSRLTVL.

CDR3 loop: CASSQEWGALGNEQFF. The CDR3 DNA sequence: TGTGCCAGCAGCCAAGAGTGGGGGGCTTTGGGGAATGAGCAGTTCTTC. The chain employs TRBV14 and TRBJ2-1; TRBD1 or TRBD2 may be the D gene (6 bases each). Looked up from germline, CDR1 is SGHDN and CDR2 is FVKESK. The CDR3 contains 16 residues. V lost 0 bases to trimming and J lost 7 bases, with 16 bases between them.